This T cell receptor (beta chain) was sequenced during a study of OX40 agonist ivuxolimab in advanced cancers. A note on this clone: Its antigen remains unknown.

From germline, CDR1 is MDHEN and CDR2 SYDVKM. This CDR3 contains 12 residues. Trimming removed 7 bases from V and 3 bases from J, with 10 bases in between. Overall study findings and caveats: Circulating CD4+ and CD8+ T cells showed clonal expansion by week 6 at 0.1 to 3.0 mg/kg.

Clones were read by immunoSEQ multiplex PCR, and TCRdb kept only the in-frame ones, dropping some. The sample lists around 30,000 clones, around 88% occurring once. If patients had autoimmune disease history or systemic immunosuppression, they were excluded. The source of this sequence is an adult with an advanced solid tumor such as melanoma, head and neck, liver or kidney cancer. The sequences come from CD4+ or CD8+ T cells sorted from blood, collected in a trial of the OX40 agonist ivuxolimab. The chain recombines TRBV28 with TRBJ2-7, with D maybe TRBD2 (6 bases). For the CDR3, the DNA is TGTGCCAGCAAAGACGGGAGCTACGAGCAGTACTTC. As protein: CASKDGSYEQYF.